The TCR beta chain under discussion was sequenced for a study of identical twins. Study-level points and caveats: It was possible that invariant MAIT and iNKT cells partly confounded the zero-insertion analyses.

MiXCR was run by TCRdb on the 5' RACE reads, yielding one entry per CDR3 protein. The sample records 1.5 million to 2 million distinct CDR3 sequences, about 32% being singletons. Details on this clonotype: Its antigen is not known.

Sequenced: cord blood. The origin of this receptor is a newborn girl in good health.

CDR3 in amino acids: CASSQEWAREQYF. The CDR3 coding sequence is TGTGCCAGCAGCCAAGAATGGGCCCGAGAGCAGTACTTC. The chain joins TRBV4-2 to TRBJ2-7, with D uncertain. There are 13 residues in the CDR3. Germline lookup yields CDR1 LGHNA and CDR2 YNFKEQ. V was pared by 0 bases and J by 7 bases, with 10 bases between.